These 27 T cell receptor beta chains share one sample of origin, sequenced in a study of T-cell memory formation after mild COVID-19 (dated by TCRdb to 2020 to 2022). Libraries were constructed by 5' RACE. TCRdb shows the sequencer as Illumina NovaSeq 6000. The raw public data were reprocessed by TCRdb itself: fastp quality trimming at Q25, MiXCR clonotype calling, in-frame beta chains only. Every distinct CDR3 protein forms one entry, paired with its most common genes and DNA. Recorded for this sample are 200,000 to 250,000 distinct CDR3 sequences; roughly 10% of them occurred a single time. The ten largest clones represent 20% to 25% of the sample. What was sequenced was PBMCs or a T cell subset sorted from them (not recorded which). These receptor sequences come from a man in his late teens or twenties who had mild COVID-19 (a few samples of this study predate the infection). The sample titles of this study are shuffled in the database, so cell type and time point are left out; the donor was told from shared clones.

The chain has TRBV3-1 and TRBJ1-1, with no clear D. The CDR3 is made up of 17 amino acids. Germline-derived CDR1 and CDR2 are LGHDT and YNNKEL (reference sequence). V gave up 0 bases and J gave up 7 bases, with 21 bases separating them. The CDR3 here is CASSQDRGRLESFEAFF. The CDR3 bases are TGTGCCAGCAGCCAAGATCGAGGGAGGCTCGAGTCGTTTGAAGCTTTCTTT.

V gene TRBV28 combines with J gene TRBJ1-1; D is undetermined. The CDR3 totals 14 residues. Germline CDR1 reads MDHEN; CDR2 reads SYDVKM. With 5 bases removed from V and 0 bases from J, the gap between germline ends came to 10 bases. Here the CDR3 reads CASSDWGMNTEAFF. In DNA, the CDR3 is TGTGCCAGCAGTGACTGGGGTATGAACACTGAAGCTTTCTTT.

A few counts support this clonotype. The rearrangement uses TRBV7-2 and TRBJ1-1; 10 nucleotides agree with TRBD1. The CDR3 has 14 residues. V lost 4 bases, J lost 6 bases, and 5 bases stayed unmatched. Germline CDR1 and CDR2: SGHTA and FQGNSA. The CDR3 loop is CASSYTTGGPEAFF. The CDR3 nucleotides read TGTGCCAGCAGCTACACGACAGGGGGCCCTGAAGCTTTCTTT.

The genes are TRBV12-3 or TRBV12-4 and TRBJ2-3; D remains ambiguous. The CDR3 runs to 11 residues. With 4 bases removed from V and 13 bases from J, the gap between germline ends came to 12 bases. The CDR3 is CASSSGYIEYF. The DNA of the CDR3 is TGTGCCAGCAGTTCCGGTTATATTGAGTATTTT.

The table lists this clonotype with a few counts. The chain joins TRBV5-4 to TRBJ2-7; D is perhaps TRBD2 (5 bases). Germline V CDR1 and CDR2: SGHNT, YYREEE (reference sequence). Trimming shortened V by 3 bases and J by 0 bases, and 10 bases separated the two germline ends. The CDR3 totals 14 residues. Here the CDR3 reads CASSSSTSSYEQYV. CDR3 DNA sequence: TGTGCCAGCAGCTCTTCCACTAGCTCCTACGAGCAGTACGTC.

This clonotype appeared a few times. The chain links TRBV7-9 to TRBJ2-1, with a weak D call TRBD1 (7 bases). V shed 6 bases and J shed 0 bases, with 21 bases lying between them. Germline V gene data show CDR1 as SEHNR and CDR2 as FQNEAQ (reference sequence). CDR3 size: 18 residues. CDR3 in DNA: TGTGCCAGCAGTCAAAATCAGGGGGGCTATAGCTCCTACAATGAGCAGTTCTTC. As protein: CASSQNQGGYSSYNEQFF.

The table lists this clonotype with a few counts. V is TRBV5-6 and J is TRBJ2-3; TRBD2 aligns across 8 bases. Germline assignment: CDR1 SGHDT and CDR2 YYEEEE. This CDR3 contains 16 residues. The junction had 5 bases not matched to a gene; V was cut back by 1 base and J by 1 base. The CDR3 DNA reads TGTGCCAGCAGCTTGCGGGGGGGCGAGGGCACAGATACGCAGTATTTT. Residues: CASSLRGGEGTDTQYF.

The chain uses TRBV7-2 and TRBJ1-4; TRBD1 is a possible D gene (5 bases). Germline V lookup: CDR1 SGHTA, CDR2 FQGNSA. The CDR3 extends over 15 amino acids. Between the trimmed V and J ends, which lost 5 bases and 7 bases, there was a span of 17 bases. CDR3 in DNA: TGTGCCAGCAGCCGTAAGCCACGGGGCGGTGAAAAACTGTTTTTT. Translating it yields CASSRKPRGGEKLFF.

V and J are TRBV15 and TRBJ2-1, with 9 bases fitting TRBD1. The CDR3 runs 14 residues. Trimming at V came to 8 bases and at J to 9 bases, leaving 11 bases not matched to a gene. Germline values: CDR1 LNHNV, CDR2 YYDKDF (reference sequence). The CDR3 reads CATGDGQGSSEQFF. In nucleotides, the CDR3 is TGTGCCACCGGGGACGGACAGGGGTCAAGTGAGCAGTTCTTC.

The chain joins TRBV6-6 to TRBJ1-1; D ambiguous. The CDR3 contains 16 residues. Germline V gene lookup returns CDR1 MNHNY and CDR2 SVGAGI (reference sequence). Trimming shortened V by 6 bases and J by 0 bases, and 17 bases separated the two germline ends. The CDR3 sequence: CASRYNSGNLNTEAFF. The DNA of the CDR3 is TGTGCCAGCAGATATAACTCGGGGAATTTGAACACTGAAGCTTTCTTT.

The genes are TRBV7-9 and TRBJ1-6; no firm D call. Germline V gene sequence: CDR1 SEHNR, CDR2 FQNEAQ (reference sequence). This CDR3 comprises 14 residues. Trimming took 7 bases from V and 0 from J, leaving 7 bases between them. CDR3 sequence (DNA): TGTGCCAGCAACTCTATCTCCTATAATTCACCCCTCCACTTT. It specifies CASNSISYNSPLHF.

This clonotype has only a few counts. The chain uses TRBV4-1 and TRBJ2-7; no clear D. In germline, CDR1 is MGHRA, CDR2 YSYEKL. Trimming removed 3 bases from V and 4 bases from J, with 10 bases in between. The CDR3 loop spans 13 amino acids. The CDR3 loop is CASSQGVGYEQYF. The CDR3 coding sequence is TGCGCCAGCAGCCAGGGCGTCGGGTACGAGCAGTACTTC.

This clonotype was observed a handful of times. This chain links TRBV9 with TRBJ1-2; a weak D match, TRBD1 (6 bases). Germline V lookup: CDR1 SGDLS, CDR2 YYNGEE. The V end lost 0 bases, the J end lost 5 bases, and 11 bases lay between the germline ends. This CDR3 is built from 14 residues. CDR3: CASSVARGEYGYTF. CDR3 in DNA: TGTGCCAGCAGCGTAGCTAGGGGGGAGTATGGCTACACCTTC.

The J gene is TRBJ2-3, the V gene TRBV10-1; TRBD1 is a possible D gene (6 bases). Per germline, CDR1 WNHNN and CDR2 SYGVQD (reference sequence). Trimming shortened V by 5 bases and J by 2 bases, and 11 bases separated the two germline ends. This CDR3 is 14 amino acids long. CDR3 residues: CASSSDRSTDTQYF. CDR3 sequence (DNA): TGCGCCAGCAGTTCTGACAGGTCCACAGATACGCAGTATTTT.

This chain connects TRBV20-1 to TRBJ2-3, with a weak D call TRBD1 (5 bases). The V gene's germline CDR1 is DFQATT and CDR2 SNEGSKA (reference sequence). Trimming shortened V by 2 bases and J by 1 base, and 10 bases separated the two germline ends. The CDR3 loop spans 14 amino acids. As DNA, the CDR3 is TGCAGTGCTAGACCGCAGGGTGGCACAGATACGCAGTATTTT. It specifies CSARPQGGTDTQYF.

This clonotype was observed a handful of times. This chain uses TRBV4-2 with TRBJ2-3; TRBD2 matches at 14 bases. The CDR3 contains 18 residues. Germline lookup yields CDR1 LGHNA and CDR2 YNFKEQ. The trim removed 3 bases at V and 5 bases at J, leaving 10 bases unmatched. The CDR3 DNA sequence: TGTGCCAGCAGCCAGGCTGGACTAGCGGGGGGCCTGGGAGATACGCAGTATTTT. Its protein is CASSQAGLAGGLGDTQYF.

This clonotype occurred a few times. The chain combines TRBV20-1 with TRBJ1-5, with D hard to call. Trimming left V 3 bases short and J 5 bases short, with 11 bases between. The CDR3 covers 13 residues. Germline CDR1 and CDR2: DFQATT and SNEGSKA (reference sequence). The DNA of the CDR3 is TGCAGTGCTAGTTTTCGGGCCGATCAGCCCCAGCATTTT. Translated: CSASFRADQPQHF.

This chain joins TRBV29-1 and TRBJ1-1; D remains unclear. The CDR3 spans 13 residues. The germline V gene has CDR1 SQVTM and CDR2 ANQGSEA. The ends were cut back, 5 bases at V and 0 bases at J, with 10 bases in the middle. DNA of the CDR3: TGCAGCGTTCAGGACTCCATGAACACTGAAGCTTTCTTT. It specifies CSVQDSMNTEAFF.

The chain uses TRBV5-4 and TRBJ2-1; D is unresolved. Trimming took 5 bases from V and 6 from J, leaving 15 bases between them. This CDR3 has 14 residues. Germline V gene data show CDR1 as SGHNT and CDR2 as YYREEE (reference sequence). For the CDR3, the DNA is TGTGCCAGCAGTGCCCCCCCAAACGTCAATGAGCAGTTCTTC. The encoded protein is CASSAPPNVNEQFF.

At least ten counts were recorded for this clonotype. J is TRBJ1-6 and V is TRBV6-2 or TRBV6-3; D unclear. V lost 7 bases to trimming and J lost 10 bases, with 14 bases between them. Germline V lookup: CDR1 MNHEY, CDR2 SVGEGT. The CDR3 sequence is 13 residues long. CDR3 in DNA: TGTGCCAGCAATAATTTAAAGAAATCACCCCTCCACTTT. Its translation is CASNNLKKSPLHF.

V and J are TRBV29-1 and TRBJ2-1; TRBD2 is a possible D gene (5 bases). The CDR3 contains 13 residues. From germline, CDR1 is SQVTM and CDR2 ANQGSEA. Trimming removed 6 bases from V and 5 bases from J, with 14 bases in between. The CDR3 DNA is TGCAGCGTGGGTCTAGCCAGGCACAATGAGCAGTTCTTC. It codes for CSVGLARHNEQFF.

This chain connects TRBV12-3 or TRBV12-4 to TRBJ2-1, with 7 bases that match TRBD2. V trimming: 6 bases; J trimming: 12 bases; junction bases outside the gene matches: 8. The CDR3 covers 12 residues. DNA of the CDR3: TGTGCCAGCAGCCCGGGGGGTTGGGCGCAGTTCTTC. Translated: CASSPGGWAQFF.

The rearrangement links TRBV7-9 to TRBJ1-5; 9 bases are shared with TRBD1. The J segment lost 5 bases and the V segment lost 5 bases, leaving 13 bases of the junction unmatched. The CDR3 totals 17 residues. Germline CDR1 is SEHNR and CDR2 is FQNEAQ (reference sequence). CDR3: CASSPSGTGRGDQPQHF. The CDR3 region has the DNA TGTGCCAGCAGCCCGTCCGGGACAGGGCGCGGAGATCAGCCCCAGCATTTT.

This clonotype came up a few times. V and J are TRBV6-2 or TRBV6-3 and TRBJ1-5; no clear D gene. CDR1 and CDR2 from the germline V gene are MNHEY and SVGEGT. CDR3 length: 17 amino acids. Trimming took off 2 bases at V and 0 bases at J, with 14 bases between the two ends. The CDR3 bases are TGTGCCAGCAGTTACCCGATCGAGAGGGTTAGCAATCAGCCCCAGCATTTT. Protein sequence: CASSYPIERVSNQPQHF.

This clonotype was observed a handful of times. The chain joins TRBV11-3 to TRBJ2-3; 15 bases agree with TRBD2. Unmatched junction bases numbered 4, after V lost 5 bases and J lost 4 bases. The CDR3 loop spans 16 amino acids. Per germline, CDR1 SGHNT and CDR2 YENEEA. The DNA of the CDR3 is TGTGCCAGCAGCCCGGGACTAGCGGGGGGTCCAGATACGCAGTATTTT. It yields the protein CASSPGLAGGPDTQYF.

In its sample, this clonotype was seen a few times. The chain recombines TRBV7-9 with TRBJ2-1, with D uncertain. There are 12 residues in the CDR3. CDR1 SEHNR and CDR2 FQNEAQ come from the germline V gene (reference sequence). Trimming removed 4 bases from V and 8 bases from J, with 9 bases in between. The CDR3 region is CASSSMGYEQFF. In DNA, the CDR3 is TGTGCCAGCAGCTCGATGGGATATGAGCAGTTCTTC.

Ten or more counts support this clonotype. The gene calls are TRBV5-1 and TRBJ2-3; D assignment may be TRBD1 or TRBD2 (6 bases each). V lost 4 bases, J lost 8 bases, and 17 bases lay in between. CDR3 length: 14 amino acids. Germline V CDR1 and CDR2: SGHRS, YFSETQ. The CDR3 sequence: CASSTGDTGVTQYF. CDR3 in DNA: TGCGCCAGCAGCACGGGGGACACCGGCGTTACGCAGTATTTT.